The 29 T cell receptor beta chains listed next were all sequenced from one sample in a study of CDR3 diversity in severe acne. TCRdb passed the PCR reads through MiXCR, listing each CDR3 protein once. The data show over 100,000 distinct CDR3 sequences, 51% seen once. The sequenced sample was blood. These receptors were taken from a male donor with acne.

The chain employs TRBV6-5 and TRBJ1-5; D ambiguous. The germline gives CDR1 MNHEY, CDR2 SVGAGI. The CDR3 runs 15 residues. Trimming stripped 5 bases from V and 11 bases from J, with 22 bases between. DNA for the CDR3: TGTGCCAGCAGTAGGACTAGCGGGAGGCAAGAGACCCAGCATTTT. Its protein is CASSRTSGRQETQHF.

This clonotype was found many times. V usage is TRBV9 and J usage is TRBJ1-1; D uncertain. Trimming removed 0 bases from V and 0 bases from J, with 9 bases in between. Looked up from germline, CDR1 is SGDLS and CDR2 is YYNGEE. CDR3 length: 15 residues. CDR3 sequence: CASSVDGGMNTEAFF. The CDR3 bases are TGTGCCAGCAGCGTAGATGGAGGTATGAACACTGAAGCTTTCTTT.

This clonotype occurred a few times. J is TRBJ2-7 and V is TRBV7-6; 10 positions match TRBD1. CDR3 size: 21 residues. J gave up 7 bases and V 4 bases, and 28 bases lay outside the gene matches. Germline CDR1 SGHVS, CDR2 FNYEAQ. The CDR3 region has the DNA TGTGCCAGCAGCTCGGGACAGGGGACACCGGGGAGCAGACTAGCCCCACGGGAGCAGTACTTC. This encodes CASSSGQGTPGSRLAPREQYF.

This clonotype was seen just once. V usage is TRBV27 and J usage is TRBJ1-6, with a tentative D call TRBD1 (6 bases). The CDR3 has 15 amino acids. V shed 9 bases and J shed 5 bases, with 17 bases lying between them. Germline-derived CDR1 and CDR2 are MNHEY and SMNVEV (reference sequence). CDR3: CASHPGTLHNSPLHF. CDR3 DNA sequence: TGTGCCAGTCACCCGGGGACACTACATAATTCACCCCTCCACTTT.

Concerning this clonotype: A read error may be the cause here, since a much bigger clone is one base away. Lacking the conserved final phenylalanine or tryptophan, this CDR3 likely reflects a read error. V and J are TRBV19 and TRBJ1-2; D unclear. Trimming cost V 5 bases and J 0 bases, with 16 bases left between them. CDR1 and CDR2 (germline): LNHDA, SQIVND (reference sequence). This CDR3 region has 16 residues. The DNA for the CDR3 is TGTGCCAGTAGTCAGCCGGGGTCCGAGGCTAACTATGGCTACACCCTC. Amino acid sequence: CASSQPGSEANYGYTL.

The chain is built from TRBV7-2 and TRBJ1-5; D uncertain. The CDR3 is 12 residues long. Trimming removed 5 bases at V and 7 bases at J, with 9 bases between. CDR1 and CDR2 (germline): SGHTA, FQGNSA. CDR3 protein: CASSKKGQPQHF. The CDR3 DNA reads as TGTGCCAGCAGCAAGAAAGGGCAGCCCCAGCATTTT.

J is TRBJ2-7 and V is TRBV13; TRBD2 aligns across 8 bases. Germline loops: CDR1 PRHDT, CDR2 FYEKMQ (reference sequence). This CDR3 spans 14 amino acids. J lost 5 bases, V lost 6 bases, and 9 bases had no gene match. The CDR3, as DNA: TGTGCCAGCAGTGAACGGGCGGGAGGCCACGAGCAGTACTTC. It yields the protein CASSERAGGHEQYF. The whole variable domain, filled in from reference TRBV13 and TRBJ2-7, reads AAGVIQSPRHLIKEKRETATLKCYPIPRHDTVYWYQQGPGQDPQFLISFYEKMQSDKGSIPDRFSAQQFSDYHSELNMSSLELGDSALYFCASSERAGGHEQYFGPGTRLTVT.

This clonotype has at least ten counts. The V gene is TRBV4-1, the J gene TRBJ2-1; D tentatively reads TRBD1 or TRBD2 (6 bases each). The CDR3 length is 16 residues. Deletions cut 1 base from V and 6 bases from J, with 16 bases between. Germline V CDR1 and CDR2: MGHRA, YSYEKL. CDR3 sequence reads: CASSQVRRGAVNEQFF. The CDR3 DNA follows: TGCGCCAGCAGCCAAGTACGGAGGGGGGCGGTCAATGAGCAGTTCTTC.

CDR3 in amino acids: CSASRGDTEQYF. CDR3 in DNA: TGCAGTGCTAGTCGGGGGGATACCGAGCAGTACTTC. V gene TRBV20-1 combines with J gene TRBJ2-7; 7 bases map to TRBD2. Per the germline V gene, CDR1 is DFQATT and CDR2 is SNEGSKA (reference sequence). The junction had 5 bases not matched to a gene; V was cut back by 3 bases and J by 6 bases. CDR3 length: 12 residues.

The J gene is TRBJ2-1, the V gene TRBV28; tentative D call: TRBD1 (5 bases). The V end lost 4 bases, the J end lost 3 bases, and 13 bases lay between the germline ends. Germline CDR1 reads MDHEN; CDR2 reads SYDVKM. CDR3 length equals 15 residues. CDR3 DNA: TGTGCCAGCAGTTCCCTCGAGACAGACTACAATGAGCAGTTCTTC. Translating gives CASSSLETDYNEQFF.

The rearrangement joins TRBV7-9 to TRBJ2-6; no firm D call. The CDR3 loop spans 15 amino acids. Trimming took off 5 bases at V and 2 bases at J, with 10 bases between the two ends. CDR1 and CDR2 from the germline V gene are SEHNR and FQNEAQ (reference sequence). CDR3 DNA sequence: TGTGCCAGCAGCCGTTCCCGGACTGGGGCCAACGTCCTGACTTTC. Translating gives CASSRSRTGANVLTF.

The chain is built from TRBV20-1 and TRBJ2-7, with 7 bases matching TRBD2. The CDR3 runs 13 residues. V lost 3 bases and J lost 3; bases outside the gene matches: 5. Germline CDR1 and CDR2: DFQATT and SNEGSKA (reference sequence). The CDR3 DNA sequence: TGCAGTGCTAGGAAGCTAGCGGACTACGAGCAGTACTTC. Its protein is CSARKLADYEQYF.

A remark on this clonotype: One end of the junction is discordant with germline, which a read error may explain. V gene TRBV10-2 combines with J gene TRBJ2-6; no reliable D call. The CDR3 contains 15 residues. Per the germline V gene, CDR1 is WSHSY and CDR2 is SAAADI. The CDR3 bases are TGTGCCAGCAGTACCAGGAGCTCTGGGGCCAACGTCCTGACTTTC. It yields the protein CASSTRSSGANVLTF.

For this clonotype: Just one base apart from a much larger clone, this may be a read error. The chain recombines TRBV5-4 with TRBJ1-2; D unclear. The CDR3 extends over 15 amino acids. Germline lookup yields CDR1 SGHNT and CDR2 YYREEE (reference sequence). Trimming pared 4 bases from V and 4 bases from J, leaving 17 bases between. The CDR3 sequence: CASSRIGGGLYGYTF. The CDR3 DNA sequence: TGTGCCAGCAGCCGCATCGGAGGCGGGCTCTATGGCTACACCTTC.

The chain employs TRBV13 and TRBJ1-3; D uncertain. V shed 3 bases and J shed 2 bases, with 11 bases lying between them. This CDR3 comprises 15 residues. In germline, CDR1 is PRHDT, CDR2 FYEKMQ (reference sequence). CDR3 in DNA: TGTGCCAGCAGCTTGGGTCCTGGGGCTGGAAACACCATATATTTT. This sequence encodes CASSLGPGAGNTIYF.

This clonotype was counted at least ten times. V usage is TRBV7-8 and J usage is TRBJ2-7, with unresolved D. Trimming removed 1 base at V and 4 bases at J, with 8 bases between. The CDR3 sequence is 13 residues long. CDR1 is SGHVS, CDR2 FQNEAQ, per germline. The CDR3 loop is CASSLVSHYEQYF. CDR3 DNA: TGTGCCAGCAGCTTAGTATCGCATTACGAGCAGTACTTC.

Ten or more counts support this clonotype. This chain connects TRBV28 to TRBJ1-2; perhaps TRBD1 as D (5 bases). Germline values: CDR1 MDHEN, CDR2 SYDVKM. There are 12 residues in the CDR3. Trimming shortened V by 7 bases and J by 3 bases, and 9 bases separated the two germline ends. The CDR3 loop reads CASNRGDYGYTF. DNA for the CDR3: TGTGCCAGCAATCGGGGGGACTATGGCTACACCTTC.

CDR3 protein: CASSYLLTGHTDTQYF. DNA for the CDR3: TGTGCCAGCAGTTACCTGCTCACGGGCCACACAGATACGCAGTATTTT. The rearrangement joins TRBV28 to TRBJ2-3; unclear D gene. CDR1 is MDHEN and CDR2 is SYDVKM in the germline V gene. The V end lost 4 bases, the J end lost 2 bases, and 16 bases lay between the germline ends. This CDR3 has 16 amino acids.

This clonotype came up once. The chain is built from TRBV7-2 and TRBJ2-3, with D uncertain. V was shortened by 1 base and J by 2 bases, with 4 bases between the two germline ends. Germline assignment: CDR1 SGHTA and CDR2 FQGNSA. The CDR3 is 13 residues long. The CDR3 sequence is CASSLGLTDTQYF. The CDR3 region has the DNA TGTGCCAGCAGCTTAGGGCTCACAGATACGCAGTATTTT.

The gene calls are TRBV28 and TRBJ2-1, with D hard to call. Trimming took off 5 bases at V and 6 bases at J, with 8 bases between the two ends. Germline V gives CDR1 MDHEN, CDR2 SYDVKM. The CDR3 is 12 amino acids. The CDR3 region has the DNA TGTGCCAGCAGTCCACTTCGCAATGAGCAGTTCTTC. Translated: CASSPLRNEQFF. The variable domain in full, with the rest retrieved from reference TRBV28 and TRBJ2-1, is DVKVTQSSRYLVKRTGEKVFLECVQDMDHENMFWYRQDPGLGLRLIYFSYDVKMKEKGDIPEGYSVSREKKERFSLILESASTNQTSMYLCASSPLRNEQFFGPGTRLTVL.

The rearrangement links TRBV7-9 to TRBJ1-4, with a tentative D call TRBD1 (5 bases). V lost 6 bases and J 8 bases, leaving 13 bases between the germline ends. Per the germline V gene, CDR1 is SEHNR and CDR2 is FQNEAQ (reference sequence). The CDR3 totals 13 residues. The DNA for the CDR3 is TGTGCCAGCAGGGACCATCGGGGCGAAAAACTGTTTTTT. It encodes CASRDHRGEKLFF. Drawing the rest from reference TRBV7-9 and TRBJ1-4, the complete variable domain is DTGVSQNPRHKITKRGQNVTFRCDPISEHNRLYWYRQTLGQGPEFLTYFQNEAQLEKSRLLSDRFSAERPKGSFSTLEIQRTEQGDSAMYLCASRDHRGEKLFFGSGTQLSVL.

For this clonotype: No DNA is shown, since the ends of the CDR3 on it are uncertain; the CDR3 is the one TCRdb lists. This sequence joins TRBV7-9 and TRBJ1-4; the table names TRBD1, a call not compared with the DNA. 23 amino acids form the CDR3, both terminal residues included. The germline V gene has CDR1 SEHNR and CDR2 FQNEAQ (reference sequence). CDR3 loop: CASSLQGGNTMYFGEGTNEKLFF.

There are many counts of this clonotype. The gene calls are TRBV24-1 and TRBJ1-1; D is unresolved. V was pared by 4 bases and J by 1 base, with 6 bases between. The germline V gene encodes CDR1 KGHDR and CDR2 SFDVKD. The CDR3 consists of 13 residues. The CDR3 DNA is TGTGCCACCAGTGAGCAAGGGAACACTGAAGCTTTCTTT. Encoded protein: CATSEQGNTEAFF.

This clonotype has a handful of counts. The J gene is TRBJ2-7, the V gene TRBV24-1, with 8 bases aligning to TRBD2. Trimming at V came to 6 bases and at J to 5 bases, leaving 2 bases not matched to a gene. This CDR3 is built from 12 residues. From germline, CDR1 is KGHDR and CDR2 SFDVKD. CDR3 sequence: CATSSGSNEQYF. CDR3 DNA: TGTGCCACCAGTAGCGGGAGCAACGAGCAGTACTTC.

For this clonotype: The junction and the germline gene differ at one end; a read error may be behind it. CDR3 protein: CASSEHATNEELFF. CDR3 DNA: TGTGCCAGCAGTGAACATGCAACTAATGAAGAACTGTTTTTT. The gene calls are TRBV25-1 and TRBJ1-4, with no clear D. CDR1 and CDR2 from the germline V gene are MGHDK and SYGVNS. This CDR3 region has 14 residues.

This clonotype was detected a few times. This chain connects TRBV2 to TRBJ2-5, with D possibly being TRBD2 (6 bases). V dropped 0 bases and J dropped 4 bases, with 9 bases sitting between them. Germline loops: CDR1 SNHLY, CDR2 FYNNEI. This CDR3 is 14 amino acids long. The CDR3 DNA sequence: TGTGCCAGCAGTGAAGCGGGAGGTGGAGAGACCCAGTACTTC. Protein: CASSEAGGGETQYF.

This clonotype was counted only a few times. The V gene is TRBV29-1, the J gene TRBJ1-2; 7 nucleotides line up with TRBD1. Trimming took 3 bases from V and 5 from J; bases not matched to a gene: 9. Germline-derived CDR1 and CDR2 are SQVTM and ANQGSEA. The length of the CDR3 is 14 residues. CDR3 loop: CSVEPSDRIYGYTF. CDR3 bases: TGCAGCGTTGAGCCTTCGGACAGGATTTATGGCTACACCTTC.

This chain joins TRBV2 and TRBJ1-2; perhaps TRBD1 as D (6 bases). Trimming took off 5 bases at V and 7 bases at J, with 11 bases between the two ends. This CDR3 is 12 amino acids long. Germline loops: CDR1 SNHLY, CDR2 FYNNEI. The CDR3 spells CASSRTEGGYTF. The CDR3 nucleotides read TGTGCCAGCAGTCGGACAGAGGGTGGCTACACCTTC.

This chain uses TRBV28 with TRBJ2-7; 9 bases are shared with TRBD2. Germline V gene lookup returns CDR1 MDHEN and CDR2 SYDVKM. The CDR3 is 15 amino acids. Losses at the gene ends were 2 bases for V and 9 bases for J; bases not matched to a gene: 11. CDR3 loop: CASSLILAGTQGQYF. CDR3 in DNA: TGTGCCAGCAGTTTAATACTAGCGGGTACTCAGGGGCAGTACTTC.